The next 20 T cell receptor beta chains were all read from a single sample in a study of OX40 agonist ivuxolimab in advanced cancers. Here immunoSEQ multiplex PCR was the method, and the copy in TCRdb shows in-frame clones only, minus some. The data show 60,000 or so clones, with 84% seen just once and around 25% held by the top ten. This specimen consisted of CD4+ or CD8+ T cells sorted from blood, obtained in a trial of the OX40 agonist ivuxolimab. These receptors came from an adult with an advanced solid tumor such as melanoma, head and neck, liver or kidney cancer.

The chain employs TRBV9 and TRBJ2-5; no definite D call. The germline CDR1 and CDR2 sequences are SGDLS and YYNGEE. V was trimmed by 0 bases and J by 1 base, leaving 7 bases between them. This CDR3 contains 14 residues. The CDR3 DNA reads TGTGCCAGCAGCGTAGAACAGAGCCAAGAGACCCAGTACTTC. Translating gives CASSVEQSQETQYF.

The V gene is TRBV21-1, the J gene TRBJ2-7; the table gives TRBD1 as D, unverified against the DNA. TRBV21-1 is a listed pseudogene. The CDR3 has 17 residues. The CDR3 loop is CASSHKGGSGTVYEQYF. The CDR3 DNA sequence: TGTGCCAGCAGCCACAAAGGGGGAAGCGGCACCGTCTACGAGCAGTACTTC.

This chain connects TRBV18 to TRBJ2-1; a possible D gene is TRBD1 (6 bases). Germline CDR1 KGHSH, CDR2 LQKENI. V was cut by 0 bases and J by 12 bases, with 15 bases left in between. This CDR3 has 14 amino acids. Here the CDR3 DNA reads TGTGCCAGCTCACCACCTCTAGGGGGTGAGTCGCAGTTCTTC. It codes for CASSPPLGGESQFF.

The chain carries TRBV7-9 and TRBJ2-7, with D possibly TRBD1 on 7 matching bases. Germline-derived CDR1 and CDR2 are SEHNR and FQNEAQ (reference sequence). Trimming pared 1 base from V and 4 bases from J, leaving 20 bases between. CDR3 length equals 17 residues. The CDR3 loop reads CASSLDQAGQFAYEQYF. Here the CDR3 DNA reads TGTGCCAGCAGCTTAGATCAGGCGGGACAGTTTGCTTACGAGCAGTACTTC.

The chain has TRBV5-4 and TRBJ2-3, with D unresolved. The CDR3 is 13 residues long. Germline V gives CDR1 SGHNT, CDR2 YYREEE (reference sequence). V gave up 0 bases and J gave up 6 bases, with 8 bases separating them. DNA for the CDR3: TGTGCCAGCAGCTTGGACCTCGTGGATACGCAGTATTTT. Its protein is CASSLDLVDTQYF. Looking up the rest from reference TRBV5-4 and TRBJ2-3 gives the full variable domain: ETGVTQSPTHLIKTRGQQVTLRCSSQSGHNTVSWYQQALGQGPQFIFQYYREEENGRGNFPPRFSGLQFPNYSSELNVNALELDDSALYLCASSLDLVDTQYFGPGTRLTVL.

This clone came up once. The chain is built from TRBV5-6 and TRBJ2-1; TRBD2 matches at 9 bases. The germline V gene has CDR1 SGHDT and CDR2 YYEEEE. V dropped 4 bases and J dropped 7; count of bases not matched to a gene: 9. The CDR3 totals 15 residues. In DNA, the CDR3 is TGTGCCAGCAGCGAGACTAGCGGCTATACAAATGAGCAGTTCTTC. Its translation is CASSETSGYTNEQFF.

The chain uses TRBV11-3 and TRBJ2-3; perhaps TRBD1 as D (5 bases). Germline lookup yields CDR1 SGHNT and CDR2 YENEEA. This CDR3 has 14 residues. Trimming shortened V by 3 bases and J by 2 bases, and 9 bases separated the two germline ends. This CDR3 is CASSLGPVTDTQYF. The CDR3 nucleotides read TGTGCCAGCAGCTTGGGGCCCGTCACAGATACGCAGTATTTT.

The chain uses TRBV6-1 and TRBJ2-7; the match to TRBD2 covers 8 bases. The germline gives CDR1 MNHNS, CDR2 SASEGT. The CDR3 totals 16 residues. Germline trimming cut 1 base from V and 5 bases from J; bases unmatched to any gene: 10. The CDR3 sequence: CASSEVGTGGPHEQYF. CDR3 sequence (DNA): TGTGCCAGCAGTGAAGTTGGGACGGGAGGGCCCCACGAGCAGTACTTC.

The chain is built from TRBV7-7 and TRBJ2-7; 11 positions agree with TRBD1. Germline V gene data show CDR1 as SSHAT and CDR2 as FNYEAQ (reference sequence). Germline trimming cut 5 bases from V and 5 bases from J; bases unmatched to any gene: 2. This CDR3 has 13 amino acids. DNA for the CDR3: TGTGCCAGCAGCCCGGGACAGGGGGACGAGCAGTACTTC. It specifies CASSPGQGDEQYF. Full variable domain (outside the CDR3, taken from reference TRBV7-7 and TRBJ2-7): GAGVSQSPRYKVTKRGQDVTLRCDPISSHATLYWYQQALGQGPEFLTYFNYEAQPDKSGLPSDRFSAERPEGSISTLTIQRTEQRDSAMYRCASSPGQGDEQYFGPGTRLTVT.

The chain is built from TRBV12-5 and TRBJ2-7; TRBD2 might be the D (6 bases). V was trimmed by 0 bases and J by 3 bases, leaving 21 bases between them. Looked up from germline, CDR1 is LGHNT and CDR2 is FRNRAP. CDR3 length: 18 amino acids. Written as DNA, the CDR3 is TGTGCTAGTGGTTTGGTGACGGCCGAGCGACTAGAAGGCTACGAGCAGTACTTC. This codes for CASGLVTAERLEGYEQYF.

Only a few counts were recorded for this clone. The chain has TRBV30 and TRBJ1-1; D is possibly TRBD1 (5 bases). The CDR3 has 10 residues. Germline loops: CDR1 GTSNPN, CDR2 SVGIG (reference sequence). The germline V and J ends were trimmed by 5 bases and 4 bases, with 5 bases remaining between them. The CDR3 loop reads CAWGTTEAFF. In DNA form, the CDR3 reads TGTGCCTGGGGGACCACTGAAGCTTTCTTT.

CDR3 amino acids: CASRDGDYGYTF. The CDR3 DNA follows: TGTGCCAGCAGAGACGGAGACTATGGCTACACCTTC. This chain uses TRBV6-1 with TRBJ1-2; the D is unclear. Looked up from germline, CDR1 is MNHNS and CDR2 is SASEGT. V dropped 6 bases and J dropped 3 bases, with 8 bases sitting between them. The CDR3 contains 12 residues.

The chain carries TRBV2 and TRBJ1-3; a possible D gene is TRBD1 (5 bases). CDR3 size: 16 residues. Germline CDR1 and CDR2: SNHLY and FYNNEI. The germline V and J ends were trimmed by 6 bases and 1 base, with 16 bases remaining between them. CDR3: CASRGAGIQSGNTIYF. CDR3 coding DNA: TGTGCCAGCAGGGGAGCAGGGATCCAATCTGGAAACACCATATATTTT.

This chain joins TRBV5-4 and TRBJ2-5; TRBD2 matches at 7 bases. The V gene's germline CDR1 is SGHNT and CDR2 YYREEE (reference sequence). With V trimmed by 4 bases and J by 7 bases, 10 bases remained unmatched. This CDR3 is built from 14 residues. In nucleotides, the CDR3 is TGTGCCAGCAGCAGCGGGGTCTCTGACGGGACCCAGTACTTC. Translation gives CASSSGVSDGTQYF. Full variable domain (rest looked up from reference TRBV5-4 and TRBJ2-5): ETGVTQSPTHLIKTRGQQVTLRCSSQSGHNTVSWYQQALGQGPQFIFQYYREEENGRGNFPPRFSGLQFPNYSSELNVNALELDDSALYLCASSSGVSDGTQYFGPGTRLLVL.

The table lists this clone with a few counts. The chain employs TRBV27 and TRBJ2-7; D is possibly TRBD2 (6 bases). Trimming removed 5 bases at V and 2 bases at J, with 19 bases between. This CDR3 spans 16 amino acids. Germline V gene lookup returns CDR1 MNHEY and CDR2 SMNVEV (reference sequence). CDR3 nucleotides: TGTGCCAGCAGTCCCCCGTGGAGGGGAGCAACCTACGAGCAGTACTTC. Protein: CASSPPWRGATYEQYF.

This chain uses TRBV9 with TRBJ1-3; tentative D call: TRBD1 (5 bases). This CDR3 region has 18 residues. Trimming took 3 bases from V and 0 from J, leaving 19 bases between them. Germline V gene sequence: CDR1 SGDLS, CDR2 YYNGEE. The DNA of the CDR3 is TGTGCCAGCAGCGCCATGCCGACGGACACCCACTCTGGAAACACCATATATTTT. It codes for CASSAMPTDTHSGNTIYF.

The chain is built from TRBV5-1 and TRBJ1-1; D is possibly TRBD1 (5 bases). Germline V gene lookup returns CDR1 SGHRS and CDR2 YFSETQ. The V end lost 0 bases, the J end lost 1 base, and 10 bases lay between the germline ends. This CDR3 has 15 residues. The CDR3 DNA sequence: TGCGCCAGCAGCTTGGACCCCACAGGGAACACTGAAGCTTTCTTT. Protein product: CASSLDPTGNTEAFF.

V usage is TRBV6-4 and J usage is TRBJ2-1; no firm D call. CDR1 MRHNA and CDR2 SNTAGT come from the germline V gene. V lost 2 bases and J 6 bases, leaving 8 bases between the germline ends. The CDR3 runs to 13 residues. CDR3 nucleotides: TGTGCCAGCAGTGACGGGCGGTTCAATGAGCAGTTCTTC. Its protein product is CASSDGRFNEQFF.

This rearrangement joins TRBV4-3 to TRBJ1-2; 7 bases match TRBD1. CDR3 length: 18 amino acids. The germline V gene has CDR1 LGHNA and CDR2 YSLEER. Trimming cost V 1 base and J 2 bases; bases outside gene matches: 13. CDR3: CASSQVAGGLNSNYGYTF. The CDR3 bases are TGCGCCAGCAGCCAAGTAGCAGGGGGTTTAAACAGCAACTATGGCTACACCTTC.

The chain employs TRBV11-3 and TRBJ2-3; D may be TRBD2 (6 bases). Germline CDR1 reads SGHNT; CDR2 reads YENEEA. The CDR3 has 14 residues. The V gene lost 6 bases and the J gene lost 5 bases, with 15 bases spanning the gap. The CDR3 DNA reads as TGTGCCAGCAGTACCGGGGACTTGGGAGATACGCAGTATTTT. It is translated as CASSTGDLGDTQYF.